This T cell receptor beta chain comes out of a study of tumor-infiltrating lymphocytes in primary liver carcinoma. Findings and limits, study-wide: Found in all five tumor regions were only about 7.5-24% of top clones. The overlap of tumor-adjacent and tumor-blood pairs was smaller than that of tumor region pairs.

Without any cell sorting, roughly 17-31 mg of bulk tissue yielded co-extracted RNA and DNA. This CDR3 comprises 14 residues. V gave up 3 bases and J gave up 5 bases; unmatched junction bases: 7. Priming with a constant-region primer yielded TCR beta cDNA from about 480 ng total RNA. Amplification in three nested multiplex PCR rounds with slightly modified ARM-PCR gave rise to TCR beta libraries. Forward primers for TRBV1-TRBV30 and a C-beta reverse primer served the first two PCR rounds, at approximately 10 cycles each. TCRdb re-called the multiplex PCR reads with MiXCR, one entry per CDR3 protein. The table records some 190,000 distinct CDR3 sequences, around 85% of them present only once. Remarks on this clonotype: Its antigen is unknown.

This chain links TRBV12-3 or TRBV12-4 with TRBJ2-7, with 7 bases matching TRBD2. This TCR was recovered from a man aged 40-55 years with primary liver carcinoma and hepatitis B virus infection. Specimen: tumor tissue from primary liver carcinoma. The CDR3 DNA reads as TGTGCCAGCAGTTTGCAGGGAGGGTCTAACGAGCAGTACTTC. Translating gives CASSLQGGSNEQYF.